This TCR beta chain was retrieved from a study of T cell responses to AZD1222 COVID-19 vaccine. Notes on the study in general: Baseline seropositivity occurred in only a handful of AZD1222 recipients. Clonal diversity may have been underestimated, and the donors were mostly white British, with more females than males. Spike as a whole was targeted by vaccine-associated CD4 TCRs, dominant at 160-218 and 743-854. Once two AZD1222 doses were given, Spike-specific TCR breadth and depth went up.

V shed 4 bases and J shed 0 bases, with 16 bases lying between them. CDR1 and CDR2 (germline): SGHTA, FQGNSA. The CDR3 is 18 residues long. Points on this clone: Antigen unknown.

Using immunoSEQ multiplex PCR, the repertoire was profiled, and TCRdb retains in-frame clones only, with some absent. This table has roughly 110,000 clones, around nine tenths appearing once. The sample in question was peripheral blood, obtained on day 0 of AZD1222 vaccination. V and J are TRBV7-2 and TRBJ1-6, with D tentatively TRBD1 (5 bases). The receptor was derived from an adult in good health. The CDR3 reads CASSSWGTPSSYNSPLHF. The CDR3, as DNA: TGTGCCAGCAGCTCGTGGGGGACTCCGAGCTCCTATAATTCACCCCTCCACTTT.